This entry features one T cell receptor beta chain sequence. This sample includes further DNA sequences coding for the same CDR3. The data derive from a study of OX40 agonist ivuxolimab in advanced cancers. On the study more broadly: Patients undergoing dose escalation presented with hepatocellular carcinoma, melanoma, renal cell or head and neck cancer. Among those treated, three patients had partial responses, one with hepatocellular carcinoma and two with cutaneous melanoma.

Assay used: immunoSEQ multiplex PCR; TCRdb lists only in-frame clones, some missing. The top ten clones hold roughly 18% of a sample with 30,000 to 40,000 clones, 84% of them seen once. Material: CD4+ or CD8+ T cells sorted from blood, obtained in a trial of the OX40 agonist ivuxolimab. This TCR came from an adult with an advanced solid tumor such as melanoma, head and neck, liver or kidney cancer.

In DNA, the CDR3 is TGTGCCAGCAGGCTTGGACAGGGACCTAACTATGGCTACACCTTC. Its protein product is CASRLGQGPNYGYTF. This sequence joins TRBV6-1 and TRBJ1-2; 8 bases are shared with TRBD1. This CDR3 contains 15 residues. V was clipped by 6 bases and J by 0 bases; unmatched bases: 6. CDR1 is MNHNS, CDR2 SASEGT, per germline.